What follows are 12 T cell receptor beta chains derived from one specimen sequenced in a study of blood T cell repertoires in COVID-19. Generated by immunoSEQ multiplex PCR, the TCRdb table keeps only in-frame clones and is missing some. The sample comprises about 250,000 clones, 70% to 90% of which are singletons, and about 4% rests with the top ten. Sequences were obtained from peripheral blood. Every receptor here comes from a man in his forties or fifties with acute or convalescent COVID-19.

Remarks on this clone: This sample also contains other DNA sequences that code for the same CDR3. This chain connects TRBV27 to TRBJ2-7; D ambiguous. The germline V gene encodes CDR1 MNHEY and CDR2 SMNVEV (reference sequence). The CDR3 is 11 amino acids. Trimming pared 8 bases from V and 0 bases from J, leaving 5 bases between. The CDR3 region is CASSSSYEQYF. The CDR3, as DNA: TGTGCCAGCTCTAGCTCCTACGAGCAGTACTTC.

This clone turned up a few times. The CDR3 nucleotides read TGTGCCAGCAGCGAGGACAGCACGTCAGGCTACACCTTC. Residues: CASSEDSTSGYTF. The V and J genes are TRBV5-4 and TRBJ1-2; possible D gene TRBD1, 6 bases. Trimming removed 4 bases from V and 8 bases from J, with 15 bases in between. The CDR3 totals 13 residues. The V gene's germline CDR1 is SGHNT and CDR2 YYREEE (reference sequence).

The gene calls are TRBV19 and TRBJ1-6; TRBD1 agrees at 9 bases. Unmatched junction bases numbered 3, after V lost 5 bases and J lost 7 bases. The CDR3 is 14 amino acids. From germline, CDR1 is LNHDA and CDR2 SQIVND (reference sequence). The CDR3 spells CASSSDRGNSPLHF. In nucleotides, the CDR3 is TGTGCCAGTAGTTCGGACAGGGGAAATTCACCCCTCCACTTT. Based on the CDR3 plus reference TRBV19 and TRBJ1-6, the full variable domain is DGGITQSPKYLFRKEGQNVTLSCEQNLNHDAMYWYRQDPGQGLRLIYYSQIVNDFQKGDIAEGYSVSREKKESFPLTVTSAQKNPTAFYLCASSSDRGNSPLHFGNGTRLTVT.

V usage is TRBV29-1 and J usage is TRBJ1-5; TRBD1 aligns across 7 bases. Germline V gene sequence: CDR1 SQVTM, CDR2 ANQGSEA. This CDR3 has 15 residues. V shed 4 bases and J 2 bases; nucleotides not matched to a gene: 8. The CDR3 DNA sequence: TGCAGCGTTGCGAGTGGGACAGCGGGCAATCAGCCCCAGCATTTT. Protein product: CSVASGTAGNQPQHF.

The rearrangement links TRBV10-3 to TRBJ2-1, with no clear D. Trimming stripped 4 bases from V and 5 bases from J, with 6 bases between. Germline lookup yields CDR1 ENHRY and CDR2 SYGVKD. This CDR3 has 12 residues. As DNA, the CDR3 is TGTGCCATCAGTGGCGCACACAATGAGCAGTTCTTC. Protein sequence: CAISGAHNEQFF.

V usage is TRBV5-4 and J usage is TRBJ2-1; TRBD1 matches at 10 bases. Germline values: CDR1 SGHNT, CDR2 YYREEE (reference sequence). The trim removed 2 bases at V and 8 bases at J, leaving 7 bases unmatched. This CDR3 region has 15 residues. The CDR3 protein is CASSFLGQGKYEQFF. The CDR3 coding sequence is TGTGCCAGCAGCTTCCTGGGACAGGGGAAGTATGAGCAGTTCTTC.

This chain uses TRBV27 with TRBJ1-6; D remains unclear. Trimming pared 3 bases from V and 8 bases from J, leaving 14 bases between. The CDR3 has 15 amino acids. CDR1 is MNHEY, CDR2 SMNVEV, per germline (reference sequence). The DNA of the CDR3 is TGTGCCAGCAGTTTCGAGGTAGGCGCGCATTCACCCCTCCACTTT. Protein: CASSFEVGAHSPLHF.

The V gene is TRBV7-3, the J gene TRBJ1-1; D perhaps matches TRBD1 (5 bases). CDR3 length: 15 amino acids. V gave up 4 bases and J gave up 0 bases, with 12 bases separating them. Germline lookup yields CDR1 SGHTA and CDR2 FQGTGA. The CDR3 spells CASSSDAGLNTEAFF. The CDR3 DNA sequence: TGTGCCAGCAGCTCAGATGCAGGGTTGAACACTGAAGCTTTCTTT.

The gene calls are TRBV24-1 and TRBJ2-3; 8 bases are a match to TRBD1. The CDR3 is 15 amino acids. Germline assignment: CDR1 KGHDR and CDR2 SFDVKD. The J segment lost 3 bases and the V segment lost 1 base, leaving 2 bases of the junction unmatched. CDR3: CATSDFRDRTDTQYF. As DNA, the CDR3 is TGTGCCACCAGTGATTTTCGGGACAGGACAGATACGCAGTATTTT.

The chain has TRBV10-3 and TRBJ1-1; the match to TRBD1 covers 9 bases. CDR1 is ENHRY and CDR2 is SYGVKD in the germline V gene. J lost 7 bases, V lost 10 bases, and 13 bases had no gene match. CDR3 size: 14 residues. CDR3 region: CATGQGRIQDEAFF. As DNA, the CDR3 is TGTGCCACAGGACAGGGGAGGATTCAGGATGAAGCTTTCTTT.

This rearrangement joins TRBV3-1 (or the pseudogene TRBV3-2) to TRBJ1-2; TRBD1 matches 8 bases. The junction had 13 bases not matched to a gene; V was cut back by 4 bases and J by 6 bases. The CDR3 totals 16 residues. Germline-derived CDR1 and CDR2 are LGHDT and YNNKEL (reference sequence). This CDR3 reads CASSRQRGQESDGYTF. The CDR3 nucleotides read TGTGCCAGCAGCCGCCAGCGGGGACAGGAATCCGATGGCTACACCTTC.

CDR3 nucleotide sequence: TGTGCCAGCAGCCCCGGACAGGGGCACACTGAAGCTTTCTTT. This translates into CASSPGQGHTEAFF. This chain links TRBV11-3 with TRBJ1-1; the match to TRBD1 covers 9 bases. Germline-derived CDR1 and CDR2 are SGHNT and YENEEA. This CDR3 has 14 amino acids. The V gene end was trimmed by 5 bases and the J gene end by 3 bases; junction bases not matched to a gene: 4.